The clone carrying this T cell receptor beta chain has a handful of counts. The antigen remains unidentified. TCRdb reprocessed the reads via MiXCR and lists one record per CDR3 protein. The repertoire consists of roughly 350,000 distinct CDR3 sequences, with about 35% occurring once and the leading ten covering roughly 12%. Germline V lookup: CDR1 SGHTA, CDR2 FQGNSA. V lost 1 base and J 7 bases, leaving 5 bases between the germline ends. This CDR3 is built from 11 residues. This record belongs to a study of T cell repertoires in cytomegalovirus infection. On the study more broadly: CMV epitopes in the study were HLA-C-restricted (recently identified) and HLA-B-restricted (well studied). Study conclusions and caveats: HLA-C-restricted, CMV-specific TCR beta clonotypes were dominant ex vivo. Summed frequency of public TCR beta families distinguished CMV carriers with the relevant HLA.

This chain uses TRBV7-2 with TRBJ2-7, with D tentatively TRBD2 (5 bases). This sequence originates from a human donor in good health (CMV status not recorded). Some clones in this sample may be carry-over from other donors' samples. The sequencing used cultured PBMCs, collected from culture after CMV antigen stimulation. CDR3 sequence reads: CASSLEREQYF. CDR3 in DNA: TGTGCCAGCAGCTTAGAGCGGGAGCAGTACTTC.